The 25 T cell receptor beta chains below come from one sample, sequenced in a study of identical twins. TCRdb itself ran the 5' RACE reads through MiXCR, one entry per CDR3 protein. The sample lists hundreds of thousands of distinct CDR3 sequences, 12% occurring once. The same specimen was also included in a second study, on yellow fever vaccine responses in identical twins.

The sequencing input was PBMCs. The receptors come from a woman younger than 35 in good health.

In this sample, this clonotype turned up a few times. This rearrangement joins TRBV5-1 to TRBJ2-7; D not certain. Looked up from germline, CDR1 is SGHRS and CDR2 is YFSETQ. This CDR3 comprises 13 residues. V dropped 3 bases and J dropped 1 base, with 8 bases sitting between them. Here the CDR3 reads CASSSDGSYEQYV. The CDR3 DNA sequence: TGCGCCAGCAGCTCGGACGGGTCCTACGAGCAGTACGTC.

The sample holds a few counts of this clonotype. The chain links TRBV11-2 to TRBJ2-1; TRBD2 agrees at 10 bases. This CDR3 has 22 residues. Per the germline V gene, CDR1 is SGHAT and CDR2 is FQNNGV. V lost 3 bases to trimming and J lost 0 bases; unmatched junction nucleotides: 20. The CDR3 sequence is CASSFDPTAGTSVKFSYNEQFF. The CDR3 DNA follows: TGTGCCAGCAGCTTTGACCCTACCGCCGGGACTAGCGTTAAATTCTCCTACAATGAGCAGTTCTTC.

The chain couples TRBV12-3 or TRBV12-4 to TRBJ2-1; possibly TRBD1 for D (7 bases). Trimming stripped 3 bases from V and 9 bases from J, with 9 bases between. The CDR3 runs to 12 residues. DNA for the CDR3: TGTGCCAGCAGTTTCCAGGGGGGTGAGCAGTTCTTC. Translated, it gives CASSFQGGEQFF.

This clonotype showed up just a few times. The genes are TRBV10-3 and TRBJ1-2; D perhaps matches TRBD1 (5 bases). This CDR3 has 13 amino acids. V lost 4 bases to trimming and J lost 2 bases, with 8 bases between them. Per germline, CDR1 ENHRY and CDR2 SYGVKD. CDR3 DNA: TGTGCCATCAGTGGCGAGGGGAACTATGGCTACACCTTC. Its translation: CAISGEGNYGYTF.

Only a few counts were recorded for this clonotype. This chain uses TRBV7-6 with TRBJ2-3, with 9 bases identical to TRBD2. Germline CDR1 is SGHVS and CDR2 is FNYEAQ. After removal of 2 bases from V and 5 bases from J, the junction contained 8 bases not matched to a gene. CDR3 length equals 16 residues. CDR3 coding DNA: TGTGCCAGCAGCTTAACCTTCGGCGGGGGGGGAGATACGCAGTATTTT. Protein sequence: CASSLTFGGGGDTQYF.

This clonotype was detected ten times or more. The chain combines TRBV24-1 with TRBJ1-5, with 7 bases that match TRBD1. The CDR3 is made up of 14 amino acids. The J segment lost 1 base and the V segment lost 7 bases, leaving 3 bases of the junction unmatched. Germline values: CDR1 KGHDR, CDR2 SFDVKD. The CDR3 protein is CATSSQGSNQPQHF. The CDR3 DNA follows: TGTGCCACCAGCTCACAGGGGAGCAATCAGCCCCAGCATTTT.

This clonotype was picked up many times. This chain uses TRBV5-1 with TRBJ1-5, with TRBD1 matching 8 bases. The germline V gene has CDR1 SGHRS and CDR2 YFSETQ. The length of the CDR3 is 15 residues. The trim removed 0 bases at V and 7 bases at J, leaving 6 bases unmatched. In DNA form, the CDR3 reads TGCGCCAGCAGCTTGGACGGGACAGGTCCACAGCCCCAGCATTTT. Protein product: CASSLDGTGPQPQHF.

The V and J genes are TRBV11-3 and TRBJ2-7, with 7 bases fitting TRBD2. J lost 0 bases, V lost 5 bases, and 13 bases had no gene match. The CDR3 length is 17 residues. Germline V lookup: CDR1 SGHNT, CDR2 YENEEA. In DNA form, the CDR3 reads TGTGCCAGCAGCCTCGCCCGAGCTAGCGGAAGCTCCTACGAGCAGTACTTC. Translation gives CASSLARASGSSYEQYF.

The chain couples TRBV6-5 to TRBJ1-2, with D hard to call. In germline, CDR1 is MNHEY, CDR2 SVGAGI. This CDR3 comprises 15 residues. Trimming shortened V by 2 bases and J by 8 bases, and 18 bases separated the two germline ends. CDR3 bases: TGTGCCAGCAGTTACGCGGGTCCGCGAGCCGTAGGCTACACCTTC. Translated: CASSYAGPRAVGYTF.

The chain employs TRBV12-3 or TRBV12-4 and TRBJ1-1; no definite D call. The V end was cut by 2 bases, the J end by 1 base, with 8 bases between. The CDR3 has 14 amino acids. Written as DNA, the CDR3 is TGTGCCAGCAGTTTATTGGGGAGGAACACTGAAGCTTTCTTT. This gives the protein CASSLLGRNTEAFF.

The rearrangement joins TRBV2 to TRBJ2-7; D gene uncertain. The V gene's germline CDR1 is SNHLY and CDR2 FYNNEI. CDR3 size: 15 residues. V lost 8 bases and J 4 bases, leaving 21 bases between the germline ends. CDR3 in amino acids: CASLRSYLDDYEQYV. The CDR3 region has the DNA TGTGCCAGCTTGAGGTCCTATCTCGATGATTACGAGCAGTACGTC.

Details on this clonotype: The junction differs from germline at one of its ends, possibly a read error. The chain recombines TRBV20-1 with TRBJ2-2; 7 positions match TRBD1. The CDR3 runs to 17 residues. Germline values: CDR1 DFQATT, CDR2 SNEGSKA (reference sequence). Written as DNA, the CDR3 is TGCAGTGCCAGAGGAACAGTCCCGGGACAGAACACCGGGGAGCTGTCTTTT. Translated, it gives CSARGTVPGQNTGELSF.

This clonotype has more than one count but fewer than ten. V is TRBV29-1 and J is TRBJ2-4, with TRBD2 identical over 7 bases. The CDR3 runs 12 residues. Trimming removed 6 bases from V and 5 bases from J; junction bases left unmatched: 4. Germline V gives CDR1 SQVTM, CDR2 ANQGSEA. The CDR3 DNA is TGCAGCGTCCCTGCGGGGGAAAACATTCAGTACTTC. The encoded protein is CSVPAGENIQYF.

V is TRBV6-6 and J is TRBJ1-4, with D hard to call. The CDR3 totals 12 residues. The V gene lost 6 bases and the J gene lost 0 bases, with 2 bases spanning the gap. Germline CDR1 MNHNY, CDR2 SVGAGI (reference sequence). This CDR3 reads CASRTTNEKLFF. The CDR3 DNA reads as TGTGCCAGCAGAACAACTAATGAAAAACTGTTTTTT.

This clonotype turned up a few times. CDR3 amino acids: CASSSRAQGNEQFF. DNA of the CDR3: TGTGCCAGCAGTTCCCGCGCACAAGGGAATGAGCAGTTCTTC. This chain uses TRBV12-3 or TRBV12-4 with TRBJ2-1; D uncertain. Trimming shortened V by 4 bases and J by 7 bases, and 14 bases separated the two germline ends. CDR3 length: 14 residues.

This clonotype occurred many times. The CDR3 coding sequence is TGTGCCAGCAGCCAAGCAAGTGATGGGCAGTATTTT. Translation: CASSQASDGQYF. J is TRBJ2-3 and V is TRBV4-2; D gene ambiguous. CDR1 LGHNA and CDR2 YNFKEQ come from the germline V gene. Trimming took off 1 base at V and 11 bases at J, with 10 bases between the two ends. This CDR3 region has 12 residues.

The rearrangement links TRBV6-5 to TRBJ2-1, with D unclear. Germline V gene lookup returns CDR1 MNHEY and CDR2 SVGAGI. The CDR3 spans 12 residues. V was trimmed by 5 bases and J by 11 bases, leaving 13 bases between them. DNA of the CDR3: TGTGCCAGCAGTCATCCGGGCGGAAAGCAGTTCTTC. Protein product: CASSHPGGKQFF.

This sequence joins TRBV2 and TRBJ2-3, with a weak D call TRBD1 (6 bases). This CDR3 contains 14 residues. V shed 8 bases and J shed 3 bases, with 15 bases lying between them. Germline values: CDR1 SNHLY, CDR2 FYNNEI. The CDR3 nucleotides are TGTGCCAGCGCGGGCGGGCAGGGGACAGATACGCAGTATTTT. This gives the protein CASAGGQGTDTQYF.

This clonotype was seen only a few times. The V gene is TRBV12-3 or TRBV12-4, the J gene TRBJ2-1; TRBD2 matches at 7 bases. V trimming: 3 bases; J trimming: 9 bases; junction bases outside the gene matches: 5. This CDR3 has 13 amino acids. In DNA, the CDR3 is TGTGCCAGCAGTTTCAGCGGGATCCCTGAGCAGTTCTTC. Its protein is CASSFSGIPEQFF.

This rearrangement joins TRBV7-6 to TRBJ2-7; TRBD2 aligns across 13 bases. CDR3 size: 19 residues. Trimming cost V 2 bases and J 9 bases; bases outside gene matches: 19. Germline V gene lookup returns CDR1 SGHVS and CDR2 FNYEAQ. CDR3 bases: TGTGCCAGCAGCTTATTCTTTAGCACCGGGACTAGCGGGATGGTAGGGCAGTACTTC. Protein: CASSLFFSTGTSGMVGQYF.

The rearrangement uses TRBV20-1 and TRBJ2-7; D could derive from TRBD1 or TRBD2 (5 bases each). V lost 7 bases, J lost 0 bases, and 16 bases lay in between. The CDR3 runs to 14 residues. Germline CDR1 reads DFQATT; CDR2 reads SNEGSKA (reference sequence). The CDR3 here is CSVRGRTSSYEQYV. The CDR3 bases are TGCAGTGTTAGGGGCAGGACTTCCTCCTACGAGCAGTACGTC.

This clonotype was seen ten or more times. The V and J genes are TRBV6-1 and TRBJ2-7, with 10 bases fitting TRBD1. This CDR3 is 13 amino acids long. With 6 bases clipped from V and 3 bases from J, the junction kept 2 bases outside the gene matches. Germline V gene sequence: CDR1 MNHNS, CDR2 SASEGT. The CDR3 DNA reads TGTGCCAGCAGGGGACAGGGGAACTACGAGCAGTACGTC. It translates to CASRGQGNYEQYV.

This clonotype appeared a few times. V is TRBV6-2 or TRBV6-3 and J is TRBJ2-7; D is undetermined. Trimming stripped 0 bases from V and 3 bases from J, with 9 bases between. The CDR3 is made up of 14 amino acids. Germline-derived CDR1 and CDR2 are MNHEY and SVGEGT. CDR3 in DNA: TGTGCCAGCAGTTACTCAGCCACCGGCTACGAGCAGTACTTC. It encodes CASSYSATGYEQYF.

The J gene is TRBJ2-7, the V gene TRBV7-9, with D possibly TRBD1 on 5 matching bases. The CDR3 is 13 amino acids. V lost 4 bases and J lost 2, with 9 bases in between. In germline, CDR1 is SEHNR, CDR2 FQNEAQ (reference sequence). CDR3 coding DNA: TGTGCCAGCAGCTCGATCAGGGCCTACGAGCAGTACTTC. Encoded protein: CASSSIRAYEQYF.

This clonotype showed up many times. The CDR3 nucleotides are TGTGCCAGCTCTGAGGGGATAGCCAAAAACATTCAGTACTTC. It encodes CASSEGIAKNIQYF. The chain recombines TRBV7-2 with TRBJ2-4; D tentatively fits TRBD1 or TRBD2 (5 bases each). Trimming took off 8 bases at V and 0 bases at J, with 11 bases between the two ends. The germline V gene has CDR1 SGHTA and CDR2 FQGNSA. CDR3 length equals 14 residues.